This T cell receptor beta chain was documented in a study of blood T cell repertoires in COVID-19. CDR1 and CDR2 from the germline V gene are SGHRS and YFSETQ. Trimming at V came to 0 bases and at J to 5 bases, leaving 7 bases not matched to a gene. CDR3 length equals 15 residues. The assay was immunoSEQ multiplex PCR, and TCRdb's table has in-frame clones only and misses some. Found here are about 70,000 clones, approximately 89% of them singletons; the top ten hold approximately 1.5%. This chain uses TRBV5-1 with TRBJ2-7; 8 bases line up with TRBD1. The sequenced sample consisted of peripheral blood. This TCR was sampled from a man aged 55 to 69 with acute or convalescent COVID-19. CDR3: CASSLAGTGADEQYF. As DNA, the CDR3 is TGCGCCAGCAGCTTGGCCGGGACAGGTGCCGACGAGCAGTACTTC.